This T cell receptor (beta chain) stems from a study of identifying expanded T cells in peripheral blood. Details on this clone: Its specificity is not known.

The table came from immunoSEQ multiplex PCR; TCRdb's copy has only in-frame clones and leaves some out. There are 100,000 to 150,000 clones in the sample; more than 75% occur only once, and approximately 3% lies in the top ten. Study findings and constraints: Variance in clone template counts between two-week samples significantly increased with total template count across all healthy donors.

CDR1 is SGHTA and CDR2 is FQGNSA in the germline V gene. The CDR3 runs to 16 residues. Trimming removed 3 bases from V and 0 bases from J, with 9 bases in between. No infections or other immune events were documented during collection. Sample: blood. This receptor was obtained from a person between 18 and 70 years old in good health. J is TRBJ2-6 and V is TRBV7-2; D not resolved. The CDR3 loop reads CASSLVGPSGANVLTF. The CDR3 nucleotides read TGTGCCAGCAGCTTGGTTGGGCCCTCTGGGGCCAACGTCCTGACTTTC.